This T cell receptor (beta chain) comes out of a study of T-cell memory formation after mild COVID-19. A single record per CDR3 protein comes from TCRdb applying MiXCR to the 5' RACE reads. The table shows about 430,000 distinct CDR3 sequences, with roughly 18% occurring only once. This clonotype was detected only a few times. V gave up 4 bases and J gave up 4 bases, with 15 bases separating them. This CDR3 has 14 amino acids. Per the germline V gene, CDR1 is SGHRS and CDR2 is YFSETQ. Material for sequencing was PBMCs or a T cell subset sorted from them (not recorded which). This sequence was found in a young man who had mild COVID-19 (a few samples of this study predate the infection). Cell type and time point are not known. This sequence joins TRBV5-1 and TRBJ2-7; weak D call: TRBD1 (5 bases). The CDR3 bases are TGCGCCAGCAGCAGCACAGGAGCCGTGTACGAGCAGTACTTC. Translated, it gives CASSSTGAVYEQYF. Drawing the rest from reference TRBV5-1 and TRBJ2-7, the complete variable domain is KAGVTQTPRYLIKTRGQQVTLSCSPISGHRSVSWYQQTPGQGLQFLFEYFSETQRNKGNFPGRFSGRQFSNSRSEMNVSTLELGDSALYLCASSSTGAVYEQYFGPGTRLTVT.